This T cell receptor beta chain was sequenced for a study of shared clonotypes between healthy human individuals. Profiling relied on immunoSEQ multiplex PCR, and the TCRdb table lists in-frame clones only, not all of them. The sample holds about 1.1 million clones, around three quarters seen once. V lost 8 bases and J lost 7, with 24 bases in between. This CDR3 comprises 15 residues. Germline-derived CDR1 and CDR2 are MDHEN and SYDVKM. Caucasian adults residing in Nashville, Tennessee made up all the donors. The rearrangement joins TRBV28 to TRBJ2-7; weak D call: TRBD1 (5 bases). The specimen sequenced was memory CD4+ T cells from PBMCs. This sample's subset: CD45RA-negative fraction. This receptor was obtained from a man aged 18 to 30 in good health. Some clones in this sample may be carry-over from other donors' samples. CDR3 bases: TGTGCCAGCGCCCATTTAGACAGCACATTTGTGGAGCAGTACTTC. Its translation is CASAHLDSTFVEQYF.